By share, the clone carrying this TCR beta chain ranks as medium-sized. As yet, its antigen is unknown. Notes on the study in general: Tumor memory CD4+ T cell TCR gene usage was found to cluster with blood and lymph node memory CD4+ cells and with lymph node naive CD4+ cells. Greatest tumor Treg TCR overlap was with tumor naive CD4+ cells.

Trimming removed 2 bases from V and 2 bases from J, with 6 bases in between. This CDR3 spans 13 amino acids. Treg sorting used a CD4+CD25+CD127-/low gate. Amplification of TRBV12-4/TRBJ1-2 clonotypes used adaptor-ligated barcode primers. In TCRdb, the multiplex PCR reads were re-called with MiXCR into one record per CDR3 protein. The table lists 400 to 650 distinct CDR3 sequences, approximately 0.4% of them singletons. The TCR comes from a female donor with breast cancer. The chain carries TRBV12-3 or TRBV12-4 and TRBJ1-2; the D is unclear. Source material: tumor-infiltrating Tregs sorted from the breast tumor. DNA for the CDR3: TGTGCCAGCAGTTTAAGGGAGAACTATGGCTACACCTTC. This codes for CASSLRENYGYTF.